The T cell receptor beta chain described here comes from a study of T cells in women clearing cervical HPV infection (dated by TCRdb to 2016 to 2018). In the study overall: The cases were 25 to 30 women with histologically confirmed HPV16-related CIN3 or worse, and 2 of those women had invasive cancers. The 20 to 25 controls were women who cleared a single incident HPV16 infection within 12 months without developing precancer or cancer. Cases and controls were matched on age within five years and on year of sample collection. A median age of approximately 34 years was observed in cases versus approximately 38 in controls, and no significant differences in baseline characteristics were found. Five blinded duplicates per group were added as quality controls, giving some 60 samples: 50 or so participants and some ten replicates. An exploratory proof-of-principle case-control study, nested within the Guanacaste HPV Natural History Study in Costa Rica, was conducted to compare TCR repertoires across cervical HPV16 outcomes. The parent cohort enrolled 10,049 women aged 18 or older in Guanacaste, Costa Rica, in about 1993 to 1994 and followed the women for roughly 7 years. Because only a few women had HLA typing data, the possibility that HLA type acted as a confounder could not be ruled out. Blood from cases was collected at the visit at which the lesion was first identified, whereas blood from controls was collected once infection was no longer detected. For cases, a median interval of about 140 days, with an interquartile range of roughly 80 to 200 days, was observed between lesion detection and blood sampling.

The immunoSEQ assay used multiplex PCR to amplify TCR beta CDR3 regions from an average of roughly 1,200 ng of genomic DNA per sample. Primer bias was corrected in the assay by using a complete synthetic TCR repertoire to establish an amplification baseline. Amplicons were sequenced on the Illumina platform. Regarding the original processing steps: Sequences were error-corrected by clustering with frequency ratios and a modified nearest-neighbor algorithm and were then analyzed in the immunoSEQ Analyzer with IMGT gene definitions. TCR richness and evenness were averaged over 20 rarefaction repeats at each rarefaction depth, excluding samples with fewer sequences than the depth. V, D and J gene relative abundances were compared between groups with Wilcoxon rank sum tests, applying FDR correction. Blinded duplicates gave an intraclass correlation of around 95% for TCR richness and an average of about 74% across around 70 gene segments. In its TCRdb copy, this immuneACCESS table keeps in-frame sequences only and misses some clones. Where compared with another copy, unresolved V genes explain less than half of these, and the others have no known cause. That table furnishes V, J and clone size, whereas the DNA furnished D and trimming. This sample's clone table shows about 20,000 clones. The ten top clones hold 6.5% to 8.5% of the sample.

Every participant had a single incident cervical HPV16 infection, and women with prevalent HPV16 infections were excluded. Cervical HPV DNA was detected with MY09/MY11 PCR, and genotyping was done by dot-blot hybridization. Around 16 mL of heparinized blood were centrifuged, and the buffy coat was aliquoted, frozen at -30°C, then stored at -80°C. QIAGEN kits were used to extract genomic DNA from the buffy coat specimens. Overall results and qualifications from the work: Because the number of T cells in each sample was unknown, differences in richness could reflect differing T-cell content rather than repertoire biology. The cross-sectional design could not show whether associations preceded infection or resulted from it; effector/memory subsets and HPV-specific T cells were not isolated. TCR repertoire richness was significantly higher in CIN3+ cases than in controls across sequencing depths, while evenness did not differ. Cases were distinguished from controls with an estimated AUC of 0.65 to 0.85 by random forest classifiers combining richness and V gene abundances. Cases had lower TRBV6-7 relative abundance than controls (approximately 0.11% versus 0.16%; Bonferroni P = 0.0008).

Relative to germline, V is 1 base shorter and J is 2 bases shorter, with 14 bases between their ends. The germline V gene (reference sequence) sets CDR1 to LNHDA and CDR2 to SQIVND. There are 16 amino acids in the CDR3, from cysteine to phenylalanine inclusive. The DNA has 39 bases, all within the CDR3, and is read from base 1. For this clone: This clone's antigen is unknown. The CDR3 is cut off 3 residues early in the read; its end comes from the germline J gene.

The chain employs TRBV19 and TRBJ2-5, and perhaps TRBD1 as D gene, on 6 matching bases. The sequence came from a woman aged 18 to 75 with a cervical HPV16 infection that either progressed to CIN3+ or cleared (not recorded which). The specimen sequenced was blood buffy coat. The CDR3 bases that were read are TGTGCCAGTAGTATAGGCCTCCGGGACACACAAGAGACC. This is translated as CASSIGLRDTQET. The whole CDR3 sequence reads CASSIGLRDTQETQYF.